A single sample is the source of the 25 T cell receptor beta chains below, sequenced in a study of T cells in Graves' hyperthyroidism and ophthalmopathy. The source material, RNA transcripts, was used to amplify TCR beta CDR3 regions. The HTBI set primed first-round TCR CDR3 RT-PCR. One entry per CDR3 protein, called by TCRdb with MiXCR from the multiplex PCR reads. The repertoire holds about 420,000 distinct CDR3 sequences, with around 15% as singletons. The sample consisted of blood. The receptors shown here come from a woman younger than 35 with Graves' hyperthyroidism.

About this clonotype itself: One base away lies a much larger clone, so this may be a sequencing read error. The V gene is TRBV11-2, the J gene TRBJ2-2; weak D call: TRBD2 (5 bases). The CDR3 consists of 16 residues. The germline V gene has CDR1 SGHAT and CDR2 FQNNGV. The CDR3 here is CASSLTLGDYTWELFF. CDR3 DNA sequence: TGTGCCAGCAGCTTAACCCTCGGGGATTACACCTGGGAGCTGTTTTTT.

This rearrangement joins TRBV28 to TRBJ2-7; the D is unclear. V lost 5 bases and J 3 bases, leaving 11 bases between the germline ends. The length of the CDR3 is 13 residues. CDR1 and CDR2 from the germline V gene are MDHEN and SYDVKM. For the CDR3, the DNA is TGTGCCAGCAGTCCAAATAAGGTCTACGAGCAGTACTTC. Translating it yields CASSPNKVYEQYF. The complete variable domain, with remaining parts taken from reference TRBV28 and TRBJ2-7, reads DVKVTQSSRYLVKRTGEKVFLECVQDMDHENMFWYRQDPGLGLRLIYFSYDVKMKEKGDIPEGYSVSREKKERFSLILESASTNQTSMYLCASSPNKVYEQYFGPGTRLTVT.

In the case of this clonotype: A much larger clonotype is one base distant, so this may be a read error. The CDR3 ends on some other residue instead of the conserved phenylalanine or tryptophan, so this is likely a read error. This chain links TRBV27 with TRBJ2-1; a weak D match, TRBD1 (6 bases). The CDR3 is 16 residues long. Germline assignment: CDR1 MNHEY and CDR2 SMNVEV (reference sequence). V lost 3 bases, J lost 1 base, and 13 bases lay in between. Here the CDR3 DNA reads TGTGCCAGCAGTTTCGGACAGTCCCGATCCTACAATGAGCAGTTCTCC. It encodes CASSFGQSRSYNEQFS.

This clonotype was observed a handful of times. The chain employs TRBV6-1 and TRBJ2-2, with D possibly being TRBD1 (5 bases). This CDR3 region has 17 residues. V lost 6 bases to trimming and J lost 0 bases, with 17 bases between them. CDR1 MNHNS and CDR2 SASEGT come from the germline V gene. The DNA for the CDR3 is TGTGCCAGCAGCCCCCAACCGACAGAACCGAACACCGGGGAGCTGTTTTTT. It encodes CASSPQPTEPNTGELFF.

This clonotype was seen many times. The chain uses TRBV11-2 and TRBJ2-7; D may be TRBD2 (5 bases). Germline V gives CDR1 SGHAT, CDR2 FQNNGV. The CDR3 runs 15 residues. V gave up 3 bases and J gave up 2 bases, with 14 bases separating them. The CDR3, as DNA: TGTGCCAGCAGCTTTGTTAGCGACTCCGCCTACGAGCAGTACTTC. Its translation is CASSFVSDSAYEQYF.

In its sample, this clonotype was seen many times. The CDR3 nucleotides read TGTGCCAGCAGCTTAGACGGGCATCTGTTCTTC. This encodes CASSLDGHLFF. J is TRBJ2-1 and V is TRBV7-9; D gene uncertain. Germline CDR1 and CDR2: SEHNR and FQNEAQ (reference sequence). With 1 base removed from V and 15 bases from J, the gap between germline ends came to 10 bases. The CDR3 spans 11 residues.

This clonotype was counted at least ten times. This chain uses TRBV7-9 with TRBJ2-7, with a tentative D call TRBD1 (6 bases). The CDR3 runs 14 residues. V was shortened by 4 bases and J by 3 bases, with 13 bases between the two germline ends. The germline CDR1 and CDR2 sequences are SEHNR and FQNEAQ (reference sequence). In DNA form, the CDR3 reads TGTGCCAGCAGCTCCGGGACAAGTGTCTACGAGCAGTACTTC. Amino acid sequence: CASSSGTSVYEQYF. The complete variable domain, with remaining parts taken from reference TRBV7-9 and TRBJ2-7, reads DTGVSQNPRHKITKRGQNVTFRCDPISEHNRLYWYRQTLGQGPEFLTYFQNEAQLEKSRLLSDRFSAERPKGSFSTLEIQRTEQGDSAMYLCASSSGTSVYEQYFGPGTRLTVT.

Many counts were recorded for this clonotype. V gene TRBV7-8 combines with J gene TRBJ1-6, with D hard to call. Germline V CDR1 and CDR2: SGHVS, FQNEAQ. This CDR3 is built from 13 residues. V was clipped by 5 bases and J by 7 bases, with 9 bases between them. Here the CDR3 DNA reads TGTGCCAGCAGCGGGGTGGGGAATTCACCCCTCCACTTT. Translation: CASSGVGNSPLHF.

This clonotype was seen repeatedly, ten times or more. V and J are TRBV3-1 and TRBJ1-1; tentative D call: TRBD1 (6 bases). The CDR3 contains 14 residues. Germline lookup yields CDR1 LGHDT and CDR2 YNNKEL (reference sequence). Trimming left V 4 bases short and J 4 bases short, with 13 bases between. The CDR3 here is CASSLLQGGTEAFF. As DNA, the CDR3 is TGTGCCAGCAGCCTTCTACAGGGAGGCACTGAAGCTTTCTTT. Full variable domain (missing parts from reference TRBV3-1 and TRBJ1-1): DTAVSQTPKYLVTQMGNDKSIKCEQNLGHDTMYWYKQDSKKFLKIMFSYNNKELIINETVPNRFSPKSPDKAHLNLHINSLELGDSAVYFCASSLLQGGTEAFFGQGTRLTVV.

The chain carries TRBV7-9 and TRBJ2-7, with 12 bases aligning to TRBD2. The germline V gene has CDR1 SEHNR and CDR2 FQNEAQ (reference sequence). The CDR3 contains 15 residues. The V and J ends lost 6 bases and 2 bases, in that order; junction bases with no gene match: 5. The CDR3 sequence: CASRPTSGGPYEQYF. Written as DNA, the CDR3 is TGTGCCAGCAGACCTACTAGCGGGGGGCCCTACGAGCAGTACTTC. Complete variable domain (other parts from reference TRBV7-9 and TRBJ2-7): DTGVSQNPRHKITKRGQNVTFRCDPISEHNRLYWYRQTLGQGPEFLTYFQNEAQLEKSRLLSDRFSAERPKGSFSTLEIQRTEQGDSAMYLCASRPTSGGPYEQYFGPGTRLTVT.

This clonotype came up many times. The rearrangement joins TRBV6-2 or TRBV6-3 to TRBJ2-7, with 9 nucleotides matching TRBD2. The V segment lost 7 bases and the J segment 7 bases; nucleotides outside the gene matches: 11. This CDR3 is 14 amino acids long. The germline V gene has CDR1 MNHEY and CDR2 SVGEGT. CDR3 region: CASTTPSGMREQYF. The DNA for the CDR3 is TGTGCCAGCACCACGCCTAGCGGGATGAGAGAGCAGTACTTC.

This clonotype was counted between two and nine times. The chain recombines TRBV27 with TRBJ2-2; D tentatively reads TRBD1 or TRBD2 (6 bases each). This CDR3 is built from 15 residues. Germline V gene lookup returns CDR1 MNHEY and CDR2 SMNVEV (reference sequence). V lost 7 bases and J 2 bases, leaving 14 bases between the germline ends. The CDR3 is CASMAGGPNTGELFF. The CDR3 DNA reads TGTGCCAGCATGGCCGGGGGCCCCAACACCGGGGAGCTGTTTTTT.

This clonotype came up many times. The gene calls are TRBV28 and TRBJ1-5; D is ambiguous. This CDR3 comprises 14 residues. Germline CDR1 reads MDHEN; CDR2 reads SYDVKM. V was trimmed by 6 bases and J by 8 bases, leaving 17 bases between them. CDR3 in amino acids: CASRTSGNFKPQHF. The DNA for the CDR3 is TGTGCCAGCAGAACTTCCGGGAATTTCAAGCCCCAGCATTTT.

The table lists this clonotype with a few counts. The V gene is TRBV6-9, the J gene TRBJ2-7; 9 nucleotides match TRBD1. This CDR3 is built from 16 residues. Germline CDR1 is MNHGY and CDR2 is SVAAGI. The V and J ends lost 2 bases and 5 bases, in that order; junction bases with no gene match: 10. CDR3 nucleotides: TGTGCCAGCAGTTATCCATTGGGGACAGGGTTCCACGAGCAGTACTTC. This encodes CASSYPLGTGFHEQYF.

Only a few counts were recorded for this clonotype. The CDR3 sequence: CASSQVAGGSWGNTGELFF. DNA for the CDR3: TGTGCCAGCAGCCAAGTAGCGGGAGGTTCATGGGGTAACACCGGGGAGCTGTTTTTT. This rearrangement joins TRBV3-1 to TRBJ2-2, with TRBD2 matching 10 bases. CDR3 length equals 19 residues. Trimming removed 1 base from V and 2 bases from J; junction bases left unmatched: 10. In germline, CDR1 is LGHDT, CDR2 YNNKEL (reference sequence).

This clonotype was seen many times. This chain joins TRBV2 and TRBJ2-7; tentative D call: TRBD2 (5 bases). V shed 8 bases and J shed 1 base, with 15 bases lying between them. CDR3 length equals 14 residues. Looked up from germline, CDR1 is SNHLY and CDR2 is FYNNEI. In nucleotides, the CDR3 is TGTGCCAGCCACCGGGATCTGTCATCCTACGAGCAGTACTTC. It codes for CASHRDLSSYEQYF. The variable domain in full, with the rest retrieved from reference TRBV2 and TRBJ2-7, is EPEVTQTPSHQVTQMGQEVILRCVPISNHLYFYWYRQILGQKVEFLVSFYNNEISEKSEIFDDQFSVERPDGSNFTLKIRSTKLEDSAMYFCASHRDLSSYEQYFGPGTRLTVT.

The table lists this clonotype with many counts. The chain has TRBV29-1 and TRBJ1-1, with 7 bases aligning to TRBD1. Looked up from germline, CDR1 is SQVTM and CDR2 is ANQGSEA. The CDR3 totals 12 residues. Germline trimming cut 0 bases from V and 9 bases from J; bases unmatched to any gene: 4. The CDR3 nucleotides read TGCAGCGTTGAAGATCTGGACAGGAAAGCTTTCTTT. Residues: CSVEDLDRKAFF.

This clonotype came up many times. Here the CDR3 reads CAWDRAEDSNQPQHF. CDR3 coding DNA: TGTGCCTGGGACAGGGCGGAGGATAGCAATCAGCCCCAGCATTTT. This chain uses TRBV30 with TRBJ1-5; TRBD1 agrees at 7 bases. CDR3 size: 15 residues. The V gene end was trimmed by 5 bases and the J gene end by 0 bases; junction bases not matched to a gene: 7. From germline, CDR1 is GTSNPN and CDR2 SVGIG (reference sequence).

The sample holds many counts of this clonotype. V usage is TRBV3-1 and J usage is TRBJ1-1; maybe TRBD1 (5 bases). Per germline, CDR1 LGHDT and CDR2 YNNKEL (reference sequence). V was cut by 2 bases and J by 1 base, with 11 bases left in between. The CDR3 is 15 amino acids. CDR3 protein: CASSQRAGRNTEAFF. The DNA of the CDR3 is TGTGCCAGCAGCCAACGGGCGGGGCGGAACACTGAAGCTTTCTTT.

This clonotype occurred many times. The chain combines TRBV12-5 with TRBJ2-1; D is undetermined. The CDR3 extends over 11 amino acids. V was clipped by 4 bases and J by 5 bases, with 3 bases between them. Germline V gene data show CDR1 as LGHNT and CDR2 as FRNRAP. CDR3: CASGSNNEQFF. CDR3 coding DNA: TGTGCTAGTGGTTCGAACAATGAGCAGTTCTTC.

This clonotype was picked up a small number of times. The J gene is TRBJ2-1, the V gene TRBV5-1, with TRBD1 matching over 8 bases. This CDR3 has 14 residues. The germline CDR1 and CDR2 sequences are SGHRS and YFSETQ. V lost 4 bases and J lost 10; bases outside the gene matches: 10. The CDR3 is CASSLSDRVGEQFF. CDR3 DNA: TGCGCCAGCAGCCTATCGGACAGGGTCGGCGAGCAGTTCTTC.

This clonotype was counted between two and nine times. This sequence joins TRBV11-1 and TRBJ1-4, with D tentatively TRBD1 (6 bases). The V and J ends lost 1 base and 8 bases respectively, with 20 bases between them. The CDR3 extends over 17 amino acids. Germline CDR1 and CDR2: SGHAT and FQDESV (reference sequence). The CDR3 DNA sequence: TGTGCCAGCAGCTTAGGGTCCCGGACAGCCAGAGGAGAAAAACTGTTTTTT. It translates to CASSLGSRTARGEKLFF.

Many counts were recorded for this clonotype. The genes are TRBV7-2 and TRBJ1-6; 9 positions agree with TRBD1. Germline CDR1 reads SGHTA; CDR2 reads FQGNSA. Losses at the gene ends were 4 bases for V and 9 bases for J; bases not matched to a gene: 7. CDR3 length: 15 residues. The CDR3 DNA sequence: TGTGCCAGCAGCTCCCGGACAGGGGTATTTTCACCCCTCCACTTT. As protein: CASSSRTGVFSPLHF.

The genes are TRBV12-3 or TRBV12-4 and TRBJ2-7; a possible D gene is TRBD1 (5 bases). V lost 3 bases, J lost 7 bases, and 16 bases lay in between. The CDR3 has 14 amino acids. The CDR3 sequence is CASSFRARILEQYF. The CDR3 nucleotides read TGTGCCAGCAGTTTCAGGGCCCGGATACTAGAGCAGTACTTC.

This clonotype showed up many times. The rearrangement uses TRBV3-1 and TRBJ1-2, with 10 bases that match TRBD1. Germline CDR1 LGHDT, CDR2 YNNKEL (reference sequence). The CDR3 has 13 residues. With V trimmed by 6 bases and J by 5 bases, 3 bases remained unmatched. In DNA, the CDR3 is TGTGCCAGCAGGGACAGGGGGGAATATGGCTACACCTTC. As protein: CASRDRGEYGYTF.